The next 20 T cell receptor beta chains were all read from a single sample in a study of shared clonotypes between healthy human individuals. Positively selected for CCR7, the CD45RO-negative cells used as naive CD8 cells excluded terminally differentiated effector memory CD45RA+ cells. Only in-frame clones appear in the TCRdb table, and some are missing; sequencing was by immunoSEQ multiplex PCR. Of some 2.1 million clones in the sample, about 95% were seen once. Sequencing was done on a sample of naive CD8+ T cells sorted from blood. The receptor source for this set is a young man in good health.

This CDR3 is CASSLVGNTIYF. CDR3 nucleotide sequence: TGCGCCAGCAGCTTGGTGGGAAACACCATATATTTT. V usage is TRBV5-1 and J usage is TRBJ1-3; D is unclear. V lost 0 bases and J lost 4, with 2 bases in between. The germline V gene has CDR1 SGHRS and CDR2 YFSETQ. This CDR3 has 12 residues.

The chain has TRBV10-1 and TRBJ2-1; D is unresolved. V was shortened by 6 bases and J by 9 bases, with 18 bases between the two germline ends. Germline CDR1 WNHNN, CDR2 SYGVQD (reference sequence). This CDR3 has 14 residues. CDR3 protein: CASSPDPGRVEQFF. The CDR3 bases are TGCGCCAGCAGCCCTGACCCGGGCCGGGTTGAGCAGTTCTTC.

The V call is TRBV28, the J call TRBJ2-2, with D possibly being TRBD2 (6 bases). Germline values: CDR1 MDHEN, CDR2 SYDVKM. The CDR3 runs to 14 residues. The V and J ends lost 8 bases and 1 base respectively, with 11 bases between them. CDR3 region: CASRRDLNTGELFF. In nucleotides, the CDR3 is TGTGCCAGCCGCCGGGACTTGAACACCGGGGAGCTGTTTTTT.

V and J are TRBV4-1 and TRBJ2-7; 12 bases line up with TRBD2. This CDR3 is built from 16 residues. Germline CDR1 is MGHRA and CDR2 is YSYEKL. J was trimmed by 6 bases and V by 3 bases; bases with no gene match: 9. Here the CDR3 reads CASSHPSTSGSLEQYF. Here the CDR3 DNA reads TGCGCCAGCAGCCACCCTTCGACTAGCGGGAGTCTCGAGCAGTACTTC.

V gene TRBV4-3 combines with J gene TRBJ2-7; 13 bases align to TRBD2. Germline V gene sequence: CDR1 LGHNA, CDR2 YSLEER. This CDR3 has 17 residues. The junction had 6 bases not matched to a gene; V was cut back by 1 base and J by 3 bases. The CDR3: CASSQGLLAGGLYEQYF. The CDR3 nucleotides are TGCGCCAGCAGCCAAGGATTACTAGCGGGAGGGCTCTACGAGCAGTACTTC.

V is TRBV5-6 and J is TRBJ2-3; maybe TRBD2 (6 bases). This CDR3 spans 14 amino acids. Trimming left V 5 bases short and J 0 bases short, with 10 bases between. Germline lookup yields CDR1 SGHDT and CDR2 YYEEEE. As DNA, the CDR3 is TGTGCCAGCAGTGGGACTGCCAGCACAGATACGCAGTATTTT. Its protein is CASSGTASTDTQYF.

This clone has a single count. V usage is TRBV28 and J usage is TRBJ2-7; D remains unclear. Germline V CDR1 and CDR2: MDHEN, SYDVKM. The CDR3 covers 14 residues. The V end lost 4 bases, the J end lost 0 bases, and 10 bases lay between the germline ends. The CDR3 DNA reads as TGTGCCAGCAGTTGGCACCAGAGCTCCTACGAGCAGTACTTC. It is translated as CASSWHQSSYEQYF.

The genes are TRBV4-1 and TRBJ2-7; D gene uncertain. The CDR3 runs 15 residues. The germline V gene has CDR1 MGHRA and CDR2 YSYEKL. Trimming left V 4 bases short and J 2 bases short, with 15 bases between. The CDR3 here is CASSPLRLGTYEQYF. CDR3 DNA: TGCGCCAGCAGCCCCCTGCGGTTGGGAACCTACGAGCAGTACTTC.

Points on this clone: This CDR3 is also generated by other DNA sequences in the sample. The chain combines TRBV5-4 with TRBJ1-3; unclear D gene. The V and J ends lost 0 bases and 2 bases respectively, with 6 bases between them. Germline V gives CDR1 SGHNT, CDR2 YYREEE (reference sequence). CDR3 length: 14 amino acids. CDR3 DNA: TGTGCCAGCAGCTTGGATTCAGCTGGAAACACCATATATTTT. Residues: CASSLDSAGNTIYF.

The chain links TRBV2 to TRBJ2-3; D uncertain. Germline CDR1 and CDR2: SNHLY and FYNNEI. The CDR3 length is 14 residues. V lost 10 bases and J lost 2, with 16 bases in between. The CDR3 loop reads CATPLAAATDTQYF. In DNA form, the CDR3 reads TGTGCCACCCCTTTGGCCGCAGCCACAGATACGCAGTATTTT.

V is TRBV10-3 and J is TRBJ2-7; 7 bases agree with TRBD2. Germline CDR1 reads ENHRY; CDR2 reads SYGVKD. The CDR3 is made up of 15 amino acids. Trimming removed 0 bases from V and 2 bases from J; junction bases left unmatched: 4. CDR3 nucleotides: TGTGCCATCAGTGAGTCGGGGGGGGACCCCTACGAGCAGTACTTC. It is translated as CAISESGGDPYEQYF.

The rearrangement joins TRBV19 to TRBJ2-4, with 7 nucleotides matching TRBD1. CDR1 LNHDA and CDR2 SQIVND come from the germline V gene (reference sequence). The CDR3 sequence is 17 residues long. V lost 0 bases, J lost 0 bases, and 5 bases stayed unmatched. CDR3 sequence reads: CASSIDVGTVAKNIQYF. In DNA, the CDR3 is TGTGCCAGTAGTATAGATGTTGGGACAGTAGCCAAAAACATTCAGTACTTC.

J is TRBJ1-2 and V is TRBV30, with D perhaps TRBD1 (5 bases). Germline V gene data show CDR1 as GTSNPN and CDR2 as SVGIG (reference sequence). This CDR3 contains 14 residues. V was shortened by 4 bases and J by 3 bases, with 15 bases between the two germline ends. DNA of the CDR3: TGTGCCTGGAATCCGGGGGGACTATACTATGGCTACACCTTC. Translated: CAWNPGGLYYGYTF.

This chain uses TRBV11-2 with TRBJ2-7, with a possible D match to TRBD1 (5 bases). Germline V gives CDR1 SGHAT, CDR2 FQNNGV. The CDR3 is 15 residues long. The V and J ends lost 0 bases and 2 bases respectively, with 11 bases between them. CDR3 coding DNA: TGTGCCAGCAGCTTAGACCCGGACACGGCCTACGAGCAGTACTTC. Protein sequence: CASSLDPDTAYEQYF.

With respect to this clone: Other nucleotide sequences in the sample specify the same CDR3. The genes are TRBV29-1 and TRBJ2-2; no firm D call. CDR1 is SQVTM and CDR2 is ANQGSEA in the germline V gene. The V gene lost 4 bases and the J gene lost 6 bases, with 6 bases spanning the gap. This CDR3 region has 11 residues. The chain's CDR3 is CSVAGSGELFF. For the CDR3, the DNA is TGCAGCGTTGCGGGTTCCGGGGAGCTGTTTTTT.

The V and J genes are TRBV2 and TRBJ1-4; D ambiguous. Trimming pared 7 bases from V and 4 bases from J, leaving 7 bases between. Germline V gene data show CDR1 as SNHLY and CDR2 as FYNNEI. CDR3 length equals 12 residues. The CDR3 DNA reads TGTGCCAGCACCGGCCTTAATGAAAAACTGTTTTTT. It codes for CASTGLNEKLFF.

The chain links TRBV27 to TRBJ2-7; TRBD1 or TRBD2 may be the D gene (5 bases each). This CDR3 contains 15 residues. Germline V gene sequence: CDR1 MNHEY, CDR2 SMNVEV (reference sequence). With 4 bases removed from V and 0 bases from J, the gap between germline ends came to 13 bases. The CDR3 loop reads CASSSAGADSYEQYF. The CDR3 nucleotides read TGTGCCAGCAGTTCAGCCGGGGCGGACTCCTACGAGCAGTACTTC.

Concerning this clone itself: Other nucleotide sequences in the sample specify the same CDR3. The CDR3 region is CASSAQTGSYEQYF. DNA for the CDR3: TGTGCCAGTAGTGCCCAGACAGGATCCTACGAGCAGTACTTC. V and J are TRBV19 and TRBJ2-7; D might be TRBD1 (6 bases). Trimming removed 5 bases at V and 1 base at J, with 12 bases between. The CDR3 is made up of 14 amino acids. Looked up from germline, CDR1 is LNHDA and CDR2 is SQIVND (reference sequence).

Of note for this clone: At the DNA level, this CDR3 is encoded by other sequences in the same sample as well. This chain joins TRBV10-1 and TRBJ2-1; 10 nucleotides agree with TRBD2. The CDR3 runs 16 residues. Germline lookup yields CDR1 WNHNN and CDR2 SYGVQD (reference sequence). V lost 6 bases, J lost 4 bases, and 9 bases stayed unmatched. CDR3 sequence: CASSEVGLAEYNEQFF. The CDR3 DNA reads as TGCGCCAGCAGCGAGGTTGGACTAGCGGAATACAATGAGCAGTTCTTC.

The J gene is TRBJ2-7, the V gene TRBV15, with D uncertain. V gave up 5 bases and J gave up 0 bases, with 8 bases separating them. CDR3 length: 13 amino acids. Germline loops: CDR1 LNHNV, CDR2 YYDKDF (reference sequence). In DNA, the CDR3 is TGTGCCACCAGCCCGACCCCCTCCTACGAGCAGTACTTC. This encodes CATSPTPSYEQYF.